The 17 T cell receptor beta chains reported below all come from one sample, sequenced in a study of Graves' ophthalmopathy and Graves' hyperthyroidism. Investigators amplified TCR beta CDR3 regions from RNA transcripts. The first-round RT-PCR employed HTBI primers together with the Qiagen OneStep RT-PCR kit. A multiplex PCR was then performed as the second round. One entry per CDR3 protein results from TCRdb running MiXCR on the multiplex PCR reads. This table has hundreds of thousands of distinct CDR3 sequences, over 40% appearing once. Sequencing was performed on peripheral blood. These receptors were collected from an adult man with Graves' ophthalmopathy.

This chain links TRBV2 with TRBJ2-6; TRBD1 aligns across 9 bases. Per germline, CDR1 SNHLY and CDR2 FYNNEI. The CDR3 has 15 residues. The V gene end was trimmed by 11 bases and the J gene end by 2 bases; junction bases not matched to a gene: 7. The CDR3 DNA reads as TGTGCCGGGGGGGACAGGGTTCCTGGGGCCAACGTCCTGACTTTC. Encoded protein: CAGGDRVPGANVLTF. The whole variable domain, filled in from reference TRBV2 and TRBJ2-6, reads EPEVTQTPSHQVTQMGQEVILRCVPISNHLYFYWYRQILGQKVEFLVSFYNNEISEKSEIFDDQFSVERPDGSNFTLKIRSTKLEDSAMYFCAGGDRVPGANVLTFGAGSRLTVL.

V gene TRBV6-6 combines with J gene TRBJ1-3; 8 nucleotides align to TRBD1. The J segment lost 4 bases and the V segment lost 5 bases, leaving 7 bases of the junction unmatched. Germline V lookup: CDR1 MNHNY, CDR2 SVGAGI (reference sequence). CDR3 length: 15 amino acids. This CDR3 is CASSRGQGDGNTIYF. The CDR3 nucleotides are TGTGCCAGCAGTCGCGGACAGGGTGACGGAAACACCATATATTTT.

This clonotype was counted ten times or more. In DNA, the CDR3 is TGCGCCAGCAGCCTTGTGGACAGGAGCTATGGCTACACCTTC. The encoded protein is CASSLVDRSYGYTF. This sequence joins TRBV4-3 and TRBJ1-2; TRBD1 matches at 7 bases. With V trimmed by 4 bases and J by 4 bases, 6 bases remained unmatched. The CDR3 sequence is 14 residues long. From germline, CDR1 is LGHNA and CDR2 YSLEER.

The V call is TRBV11-1, the J call TRBJ2-5, with TRBD2 identical over 14 bases. The CDR3 spans 18 residues. V was clipped by 4 bases and J by 5 bases; unmatched bases: 12. Germline CDR1 and CDR2: SGHAT and FQDESV (reference sequence). The CDR3 region is CASSSGLAGVGMLETQYF. The CDR3 DNA reads as TGTGCCAGCAGCTCGGGACTAGCGGGAGTTGGTATGTTGGAGACCCAGTACTTC.

The V call is TRBV2, the J call TRBJ1-6, with D maybe TRBD1 (6 bases). The V gene lost 4 bases and the J gene lost 4 bases, with 26 bases spanning the gap. This CDR3 has 20 residues. Germline CDR1 and CDR2: SNHLY and FYNNEI. The CDR3 coding sequence is TGTGCCAGCAGTGCCGAAACGACGAAGGGGGGGGTGTTTTATAATTCACCCCTCCACTTT. Its translation is CASSAETTKGGVFYNSPLHF.

The V call is TRBV29-1, the J call TRBJ1-2; D is uncertain. Trimming cost V 7 bases and J 4 bases, with 10 bases left between them. This CDR3 contains 11 residues. Germline CDR1 is SQVTM and CDR2 is ANQGSEA. The DNA for the CDR3 is TGCAGCGCCTCCCCCCCCTATGGCTACACCTTC. Its translation is CSASPPYGYTF. Using reference TRBV29-1 and TRBJ1-2 for the parts outside the CDR3, the full variable domain is SAVISQKPSRDICQRGTSLTIQCQVDSQVTMMFWYRQQPGQSLTLIATANQGSEATYESGFVIDKFPISRPNLTFSTLTVSNMSPEDSSIYLCSASPPYGYTFGSGTRLTVV.

This clonotype came up many times. V gene TRBV5-6 combines with J gene TRBJ1-4; 8 positions agree with TRBD1. The germline gives CDR1 SGHDT, CDR2 YYEEEE. The ends lost 4 bases at V and 6 bases at J; junction bases unmatched: 5. The CDR3 spans 14 residues. CDR3 in amino acids: CASSVTGEDEKLFF. The CDR3 nucleotides are TGTGCCAGCAGCGTGACAGGGGAGGATGAAAAACTGTTTTTT.

This clonotype came up many times. The chain couples TRBV3-1 to TRBJ1-2, with TRBD1 as a possible D gene (5 bases). The germline gives CDR1 LGHDT, CDR2 YNNKEL (reference sequence). V was cut by 1 base and J by 10 bases, with 10 bases left in between. The CDR3 covers 12 residues. CDR3 sequence: CASSQVRQNYTF. The CDR3 DNA is TGTGCCAGCAGCCAAGTACGACAGAACTACACCTTC.

Ten or more counts support this clonotype. The rearrangement links TRBV12-3 or TRBV12-4 to TRBJ1-5, with D uncertain. This CDR3 region has 13 residues. Trimming shortened V by 3 bases and J by 7 bases, and 10 bases separated the two germline ends. The CDR3 loop reads CASSLRGGQPQHF. Here the CDR3 DNA reads TGTGCCAGCAGTTTGCGGGGTGGGCAGCCCCAGCATTTT.

This clonotype turned up a few times. The chain combines TRBV19 with TRBJ1-1; D uncertain. V was trimmed by 0 bases and J by 2 bases, leaving 4 bases between them. This CDR3 has 13 residues. Looked up from germline, CDR1 is LNHDA and CDR2 is SQIVND (reference sequence). The CDR3 here is CASSIDLNTEAFF. For the CDR3, the DNA is TGTGCCAGTAGTATAGATTTAAACACTGAAGCTTTCTTT.

The chain links TRBV29-1 to TRBJ1-2; D might be TRBD1 (5 bases). V shed 3 bases and J shed 2 bases, with 13 bases lying between them. The CDR3 totals 14 residues. The germline gives CDR1 SQVTM, CDR2 ANQGSEA. CDR3 amino acids: CSVDEQGQNYGYTF. CDR3 in DNA: TGCAGCGTTGATGAGCAGGGCCAGAACTATGGCTACACCTTC.

This chain links TRBV25-1 with TRBJ2-7; 9 nucleotides match TRBD2. Trimming removed 11 bases from V and 2 bases from J; junction bases left unmatched: 10. CDR1 and CDR2 (germline): MGHDK, SYGVNS. This CDR3 has 14 residues. CDR3 bases: TGTGCCTGGGCTAGCGGGGACGGTCCCTACGAGCAGTACTTC. Amino acid sequence: CAWASGDGPYEQYF.

This clonotype was counted many times. This chain connects TRBV6-6 to TRBJ1-1, with D maybe TRBD1 (6 bases). The CDR3 length is 14 residues. In germline, CDR1 is MNHNY, CDR2 SVGAGI (reference sequence). With 0 bases removed from V and 4 bases from J, the gap between germline ends came to 9 bases. The CDR3 loop is CASSYSATGTEAFF. In DNA form, the CDR3 reads TGTGCCAGCAGTTACTCGGCGACAGGCACTGAAGCTTTCTTT.

The rearrangement joins TRBV4-2 to TRBJ2-2; 8 bases line up with TRBD1. V shed 4 bases, J shed 1 base, and the junction held 8 bases outside the gene matches. The CDR3 covers 17 residues. Per the germline V gene, CDR1 is LGHNA and CDR2 is YNFKEQ. CDR3 region: CASSPTPGTGNTGELFF. DNA for the CDR3: TGTGCCAGCAGCCCGACTCCTGGGACAGGGAACACCGGGGAGCTGTTTTTT.

The V gene is TRBV6-6, the J gene TRBJ2-5; D call uncertain. The CDR3 is 13 amino acids. V lost 5 bases to trimming and J lost 0 bases, with 7 bases between them. Germline V gene data show CDR1 as MNHNY and CDR2 as SVGAGI (reference sequence). The CDR3 sequence: CASSGDDQETQYF. The CDR3 DNA reads TGTGCCAGCAGTGGGGATGACCAAGAGACCCAGTACTTC.

V usage is TRBV29-1 and J usage is TRBJ1-6; TRBD1 matches at 9 bases. This CDR3 has 13 residues. The germline V gene has CDR1 SQVTM and CDR2 ANQGSEA. Losses at the gene ends were 5 bases for V and 7 bases for J; bases not matched to a gene: 3. CDR3 protein: CSVTGTGNSPLHF. The CDR3 DNA follows: TGCAGCGTTACGGGGACAGGGAATTCACCCCTCCACTTT.

This chain connects TRBV6-6 to TRBJ1-4, with 9 bases aligning to TRBD1. This CDR3 comprises 16 residues. Trimming cost V 4 bases and J 4 bases; bases outside gene matches: 7. The germline V gene has CDR1 MNHNY and CDR2 SVGAGI (reference sequence). The CDR3 DNA reads TGTGCCAGCAGTTTGGTGACAGGGGGGAATAATGAAAAACTGTTTTTT. The encoded protein is CASSLVTGGNNEKLFF.